This TCR beta chain came from a study of blood T cell repertoires in COVID-19. Turning to the study itself: Collection of acute and convalescent COVID-19 samples took place in the United States, Italy and Spain. T cells, B-cell-depleted T cells, or PBMCs supplied cDNA or gDNA.

The V gene lost 5 bases and the J gene lost 2 bases, with 10 bases spanning the gap. CDR3 size: 14 residues. Germline CDR1 is MNHEY and CDR2 is SVGEGT. The assay was immunoSEQ multiplex PCR, and TCRdb's table has in-frame clones only and misses some. Among under 200,000 clones, just under 85% were seen once, and the ten largest hold roughly 7.5%. Sequenced: peripheral blood. This TCR came from a man between 40 and 49 years old who had recovered from COVID-19. The rearrangement uses TRBV6-2 or TRBV6-3 and TRBJ1-5; a possible D gene is TRBD1 (5 bases). Written as DNA, the CDR3 is TGTGCCAGCAGTGGGGGGATTGGCAATCAGCCCCAGCATTTT. It yields the protein CASSGGIGNQPQHF.